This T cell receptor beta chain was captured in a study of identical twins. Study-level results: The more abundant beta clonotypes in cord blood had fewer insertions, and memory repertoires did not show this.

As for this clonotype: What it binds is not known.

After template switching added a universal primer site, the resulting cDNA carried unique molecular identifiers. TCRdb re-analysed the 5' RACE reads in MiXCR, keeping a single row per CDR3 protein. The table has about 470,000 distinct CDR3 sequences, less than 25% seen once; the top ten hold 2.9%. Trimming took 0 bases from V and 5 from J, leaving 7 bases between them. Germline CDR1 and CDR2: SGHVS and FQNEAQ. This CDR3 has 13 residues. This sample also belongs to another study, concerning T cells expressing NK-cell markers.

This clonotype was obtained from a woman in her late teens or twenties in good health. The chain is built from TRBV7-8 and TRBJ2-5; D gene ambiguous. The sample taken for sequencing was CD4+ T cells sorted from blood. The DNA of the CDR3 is TGTGCCAGCAGCTTAGCCCAGGTGGAGACCCAGTACTTC. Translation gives CASSLAQVETQYF.